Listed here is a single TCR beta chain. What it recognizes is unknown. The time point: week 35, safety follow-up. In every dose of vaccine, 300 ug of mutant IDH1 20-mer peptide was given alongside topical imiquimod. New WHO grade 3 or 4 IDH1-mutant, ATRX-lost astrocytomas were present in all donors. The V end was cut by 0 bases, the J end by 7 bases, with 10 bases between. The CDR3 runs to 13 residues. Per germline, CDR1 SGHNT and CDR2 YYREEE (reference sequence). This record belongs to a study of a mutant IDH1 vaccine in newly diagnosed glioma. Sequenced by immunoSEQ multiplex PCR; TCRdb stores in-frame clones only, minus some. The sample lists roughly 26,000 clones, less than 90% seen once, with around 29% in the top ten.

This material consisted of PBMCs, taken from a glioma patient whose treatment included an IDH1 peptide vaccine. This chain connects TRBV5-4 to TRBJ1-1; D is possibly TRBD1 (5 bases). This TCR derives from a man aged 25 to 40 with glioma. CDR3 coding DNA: TGTGCCAGCAGCTTGGCAGGGCTGGGTGAAGCTTTCTTT. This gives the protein CASSLAGLGEAFF.